The rows below give T cell receptor beta chains drawn from one sample of a study of shared clonotypes between healthy human individuals. Sequencing was performed with immunoSEQ multiplex PCR; in TCRdb, only in-frame clones are kept and a portion is missing. The table shows 550,000 to 750,000 clones, with nearly 97% occurring only once. The sequenced sample was naive CD8+ T cells sorted from blood. These receptor sequences come from a woman in her 30s in good health. Both conserved end residues are part of each CDR3. The order of the fields is V gene, CDR3 length, D gene, J gene, clone size, CDR3 protein, CDR3 DNA. The D gene is left open where the match is weak. Rows give clone size only sometimes, using once, few, many, or a class for an expanded clone.

v_call: TRBV10-3; cdr3_length: 12; d_call: .; j_call: TRBJ2-1; clone_size: .; cdr3_aa: CAISETKNEQFF; cdr3_nt: TGTGCCATCAGTGAGACAAAAAATGAGCAGTTCTTC
v_call: TRBV7-9; cdr3_length: 16; d_call: TRBD1; j_call: TRBJ2-7; clone_size: .; cdr3_aa: CASSSTGGFGYVEQYF; cdr3_nt: TGTGCCAGCAGCTCGACAGGGGGGTTCGGGTATGTCGAGCAGTACTTC
v_call: TRBV28; cdr3_length: 16; d_call: TRBD1; j_call: TRBJ1-1; clone_size: .; cdr3_aa: CASSPYPRRGRTEAFF; cdr3_nt: TGTGCCAGCAGTCCCTACCCCAGGAGGGGGCGCACTGAAGCTTTCTTT
v_call: TRBV27; cdr3_length: 14; d_call: .; j_call: TRBJ1-5; clone_size: .; cdr3_aa: CASSLGGRYQPQHF; cdr3_nt: TGTGCCAGCAGTTTAGGAGGGCGATATCAGCCCCAGCATTTT
v_call: TRBV5-8; cdr3_length: 17; d_call: .; j_call: TRBJ2-1; clone_size: .; cdr3_aa: CASRDTSWGRSYNEQFF; cdr3_nt: TGTGCCAGCAGGGATACCTCTTGGGGGAGGTCCTACAATGAGCAGTTCTTC
v_call: TRBV18; cdr3_length: 14; d_call: .; j_call: TRBJ1-3; clone_size: .; cdr3_aa: CASSPPGTGNTIYF; cdr3_nt: TGTGCCAGCTCACCACCGGGGACTGGAAACACCATATATTTT
v_call: TRBV9; cdr3_length: 16; d_call: .; j_call: TRBJ1-1; clone_size: .; cdr3_aa: CASSVVSGTQGTEAFF; cdr3_nt: TGTGCCAGCAGCGTAGTTTCAGGGACGCAGGGCACTGAAGCTTTCTTT
v_call: TRBV5-4; cdr3_length: 15; d_call: TRBD1; j_call: TRBJ1-3; clone_size: .; cdr3_aa: CASEGQGAAGNTIYF; cdr3_nt: TGTGCCAGCGAGGGACAGGGGGCGGCTGGAAACACCATATATTTT
v_call: TRBV1; cdr3_length: 17; d_call: .; j_call: TRBJ1-1; clone_size: .; cdr3_aa: CTSSLAPGQGTHTEAFF; cdr3_nt: TGCACCAGCAGCCTAGCGCCGGGACAGGGCACCCACACTGAAGCTTTCTTT
v_call: TRBV29-1; cdr3_length: 13; d_call: TRBD2; j_call: TRBJ2-3; clone_size: .; cdr3_aa: CSVLAGGTDTQYF; cdr3_nt: TGCAGCGTTTTAGCGGGAGGCACAGATACGCAGTATTTT
v_call: TRBV7-9; cdr3_length: 15; d_call: .; j_call: TRBJ1-1; clone_size: .; cdr3_aa: CASSLTSSPNTEAFF; cdr3_nt: TGTGCCAGCAGCTTAACCTCCTCACCGAACACTGAAGCTTTCTTT
v_call: TRBV13; cdr3_length: 14; d_call: .; j_call: TRBJ2-5; clone_size: .; cdr3_aa: CASSPGWGKETQYF; cdr3_nt: TGTGCCAGCAGCCCCGGCTGGGGCAAAGAGACCCAGTACTTC
v_call: TRBV2; cdr3_length: 15; d_call: TRBD2; j_call: TRBJ2-1; clone_size: .; cdr3_aa: CASSEGAGGPNEQFF; cdr3_nt: TGTGCCAGCAGTGAAGGGGCGGGAGGGCCGAATGAGCAGTTCTTC
v_call: TRBV25-1; cdr3_length: 15; d_call: TRBD2; j_call: TRBJ2-1; clone_size: .; cdr3_aa: CASSLAGGSYNEQFF; cdr3_nt: TGTGCCAGCAGCCTAGCGGGAGGATCCTACAATGAGCAGTTCTTC
v_call: TRBV5-1; cdr3_length: 15; d_call: .; j_call: TRBJ1-1; clone_size: .; cdr3_aa: CASSTARGTRTEAFF; cdr3_nt: TGCGCCAGCAGTACCGCCCGTGGGACTCGGACTGAAGCTTTCTTT
v_call: TRBV10-3; cdr3_length: 14; d_call: .; j_call: TRBJ2-7; clone_size: .; cdr3_aa: CAISESGDFYEQYF; cdr3_nt: TGTGCCATCAGTGAGTCCGGGGATTTCTACGAGCAGTACTTC
v_call: TRBV27; cdr3_length: 12; d_call: TRBD1; j_call: TRBJ2-7; clone_size: .; cdr3_aa: CATQTGGGEQYF; cdr3_nt: TGTGCCACCCAGACAGGGGGGGGAGAGCAGTACTTC
v_call: TRBV7-9; cdr3_length: 14; d_call: TRBD1; j_call: TRBJ2-7; clone_size: once; cdr3_aa: CASSYGTETYEQYF; cdr3_nt: TGTGCCAGCAGCTACGGGACAGAAACCTACGAGCAGTACTTC
v_call: TRBV13; cdr3_length: 17; d_call: TRBD1; j_call: TRBJ2-3; clone_size: .; cdr3_aa: CASSSNSGGRVTDTQYF; cdr3_nt: TGTGCCAGCAGCTCCAACTCAGGGGGCAGGGTCACAGATACGCAGTATTTT
v_call: TRBV28; cdr3_length: 15; d_call: .; j_call: TRBJ2-2; clone_size: .; cdr3_aa: CASSPGTANTGELFF; cdr3_nt: TGTGCCAGCAGTCCCGGGACGGCGAACACCGGGGAGCTGTTTTTT
v_call: TRBV27; cdr3_length: 17; d_call: .; j_call: TRBJ2-2; clone_size: .; cdr3_aa: CASSLGSLAIDTGELFF; cdr3_nt: TGTGCCAGCAGTTTAGGCAGTTTGGCAATCGACACCGGGGAGCTGTTTTTT
v_call: TRBV28; cdr3_length: 16; d_call: .; j_call: TRBJ2-2; clone_size: .; cdr3_aa: CASSLLGGMDTGELFF; cdr3_nt: TGTGCCAGCAGTTTATTAGGGGGGATGGACACCGGGGAGCTGTTTTTT
v_call: TRBV27; cdr3_length: 14; d_call: TRBD1; j_call: TRBJ2-7; clone_size: .; cdr3_aa: CASTTGQGAYEQYF; cdr3_nt: TGTGCCAGCACTACGGGACAGGGGGCCTACGAGCAGTACTTC
v_call: TRBV27; cdr3_length: 16; d_call: .; j_call: TRBJ2-5; clone_size: .; cdr3_aa: CASSSLPAGYQETQYF; cdr3_nt: TGTGCCAGCAGTTCCCTCCCAGCGGGTTACCAAGAGACCCAGTACTTC